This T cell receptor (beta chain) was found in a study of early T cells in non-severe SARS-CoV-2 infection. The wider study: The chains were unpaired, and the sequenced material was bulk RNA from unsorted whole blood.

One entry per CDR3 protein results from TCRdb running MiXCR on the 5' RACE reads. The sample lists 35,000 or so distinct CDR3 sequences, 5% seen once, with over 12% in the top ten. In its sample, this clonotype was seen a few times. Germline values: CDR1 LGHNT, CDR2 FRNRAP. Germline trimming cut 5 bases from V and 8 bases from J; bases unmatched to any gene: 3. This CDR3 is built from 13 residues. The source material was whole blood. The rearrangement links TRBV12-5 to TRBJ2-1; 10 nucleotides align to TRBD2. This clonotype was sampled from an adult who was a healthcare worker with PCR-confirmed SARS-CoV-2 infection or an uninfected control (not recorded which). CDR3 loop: CASGERGGDEQFF. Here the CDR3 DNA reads TGTGCTAGTGGTGAGCGGGGGGGCGATGAGCAGTTCTTC.